The next 19 T cell receptor beta chains were all read from a single sample in a study of T cell repertoires in cytomegalovirus infection. TCRdb reprocessed the reads via MiXCR and lists one record per CDR3 protein. The repertoire holds more than 350,000 distinct CDR3 sequences, with roughly 31% as singletons. The sample comprised PBMCs. The receptor set was obtained from a human donor in good health (CMV status not recorded). Some clones in this sample may be carry-over from other donors' samples.

This chain links TRBV4-3 with TRBJ2-7; the D gene is possibly TRBD2 (6 bases). The CDR3 has 13 amino acids. Trimming removed 2 bases from V and 6 bases from J, with 11 bases in between. CDR1 is LGHNA, CDR2 YSLEER, per germline. The CDR3 is CASSQSGRSEQYF. Written as DNA, the CDR3 is TGCGCCAGCAGCCAATCGGGGAGGTCCGAGCAGTACTTC.

J is TRBJ2-1 and V is TRBV5-4; possibly TRBD2 for D (5 bases). Germline V CDR1 and CDR2: SGHNT, YYREEE (reference sequence). The CDR3 consists of 17 residues. V was pared by 3 bases and J by 0 bases, with 16 bases between. CDR3: CASSSRGRATSYNEQFF. CDR3 nucleotides: TGTGCCAGCAGCTCCCGAGGGCGGGCCACCTCCTACAATGAGCAGTTCTTC. Using reference TRBV5-4 and TRBJ2-1 for the parts outside the CDR3, the full variable domain is ETGVTQSPTHLIKTRGQQVTLRCSSQSGHNTVSWYQQALGQGPQFIFQYYREEENGRGNFPPRFSGLQFPNYSSELNVNALELDDSALYLCASSSRGRATSYNEQFFGPGTRLTVL.

V usage is TRBV27 and J usage is TRBJ1-6; D not resolved. Germline loops: CDR1 MNHEY, CDR2 SMNVEV (reference sequence). Between the trimmed V and J ends, which lost 3 bases and 0 bases, there was a span of 9 bases. This CDR3 comprises 16 residues. CDR3 amino acids: CASSFTGSSYNSPLHF. The DNA of the CDR3 is TGTGCCAGCAGTTTCACCGGGAGCTCCTATAATTCACCCCTCCACTTT.

Turning to this clonotype: An end of the junction differs from the germline gene, which may be a read error. The rearrangement joins TRBV6-1 to TRBJ2-4; possibly TRBD2 for D (6 bases). CDR3 size: 16 residues. Per the germline V gene, CDR1 is MNHNS and CDR2 is SASEGT. The CDR3 protein is CARREPRAEGKNIQYF. As DNA, the CDR3 is TGTGCCCGCAGGGAGCCTCGGGCGGAGGGCAAAAACATTCAGTACTTC.

This clonotype was recorded a few times. Here the CDR3 DNA reads TGTGCCAGCAGGGAACAGGGATTTGGGGAAAAACTGTTTTTT. This encodes CASREQGFGEKLFF. The rearrangement links TRBV12-3 or TRBV12-4 to TRBJ1-4; the D gene is possibly TRBD1 (6 bases). The CDR3 totals 14 residues. V was cut by 6 bases and J by 8 bases, with 16 bases left in between.

The V call is TRBV11-2, the J call TRBJ2-7, with D maybe TRBD2 (6 bases). The length of the CDR3 is 16 residues. Germline V CDR1 and CDR2: SGHAT, FQNNGV. Trimming stripped 8 bases from V and 2 bases from J, with 22 bases between. The CDR3 protein is CASGTSRNISTYEQYF. CDR3 DNA sequence: TGTGCCAGCGGAACTAGCAGAAATATTTCAACCTACGAGCAGTACTTC. The whole variable domain, filled in from reference TRBV11-2 and TRBJ2-7, reads EAGVAQSPRYKIIEKRQSVAFWCNPISGHATLYWYQQILGQGPKLLIQFQNNGVVDDSQLPKDRFSAERLKGVDSTLKIQPAKLEDSAVYLCASGTSRNISTYEQYFGPGTRLTVT.

This clonotype was detected once. The CDR3 here is CASSFRDRGTYEQYF. CDR3 DNA: TGTGCCAGCAGTTTCCGGGACAGGGGCACCTACGAGCAGTACTTC. The chain carries TRBV6-6 and TRBJ2-7, with TRBD1 matching 10 bases. The CDR3 is 15 amino acids. J lost 2 bases, V lost 4 bases, and 5 bases had no gene match. Per the germline V gene, CDR1 is MNHNY and CDR2 is SVGAGI (reference sequence).

The chain uses TRBV7-3 and TRBJ1-3; unclear D gene. V was clipped by 6 bases and J by 8 bases, with 17 bases between them. The CDR3 covers 14 residues. Germline values: CDR1 SGHTA, CDR2 FQGTGA. The CDR3 spells CASRLESGRDTIYF. The DNA for the CDR3 is TGTGCCAGCAGATTAGAGTCTGGCCGGGACACCATATATTTT.

This clonotype was seen a few times. The chain is built from TRBV19 and TRBJ2-7; D remains unclear. The CDR3 runs to 15 residues. Trimming took off 5 bases at V and 2 bases at J, with 16 bases between the two ends. Germline CDR1 reads LNHDA; CDR2 reads SQIVND (reference sequence). The CDR3 is CASSLDPSATYEQYF. The CDR3 DNA is TGTGCCAGTAGTCTCGACCCCAGTGCAACCTACGAGCAGTACTTC.

The rearrangement links TRBV24-1 to TRBJ2-1; no definite D call. The CDR3 is 15 amino acids. Germline CDR1 KGHDR, CDR2 SFDVKD. Trimming stripped 5 bases from V and 0 bases from J, with 10 bases between. CDR3 in DNA: TGTGCCACCAGTGTGGCGCAGAGCTCCTACAATGAGCAGTTCTTC. Protein: CATSVAQSSYNEQFF.

On this clonotype: Germline and junction disagree at one end, which may indicate a read error. V is TRBV7-2 and J is TRBJ2-5, with TRBD2 as a possible D gene (5 bases). The germline CDR1 and CDR2 sequences are SGHTA and FQGNSA. This CDR3 comprises 13 residues. CDR3 region: CASSLGRGETPYF. CDR3 in DNA: TGTGCCAGCAGCCTCGGCCGGGGAGAGACCCCGTACTTC.

In this sample, this clonotype turned up once. The V gene is TRBV19, the J gene TRBJ1-1; 7 positions agree with TRBD1. CDR3 length equals 17 residues. The V and J ends lost 4 bases and 1 base, in that order; junction bases with no gene match: 12. Germline V gives CDR1 LNHDA, CDR2 SQIVND (reference sequence). CDR3 sequence reads: CASSTKPTGSGNTEAFF. In DNA, the CDR3 is TGTGCCAGTAGTACTAAACCGACAGGGTCAGGGAACACTGAAGCTTTCTTT.

This clonotype has a handful of counts. The V and J genes are TRBV7-2 and TRBJ2-1; either TRBD1 or TRBD2 may supply D (5 bases each). The CDR3 covers 14 residues. Trimming pared 5 bases from V and 4 bases from J, leaving 12 bases between. Germline-derived CDR1 and CDR2 are SGHTA and FQGNSA. CDR3 loop: CASSRDGSYNEQFF. As DNA, the CDR3 is TGTGCCAGCAGCCGGGACGGCAGTTACAATGAGCAGTTCTTC.

This clonotype occurred a few times. V usage is TRBV10-3 and J usage is TRBJ1-5; D call uncertain. The ends were cut back, 3 bases at V and 2 bases at J, with 5 bases in the middle. The CDR3 sequence is 13 residues long. CDR1 and CDR2 from the germline V gene are ENHRY and SYGVKD. CDR3 coding DNA: TGTGCCATCAGTGATATGGGCAATCAGCCCCAGCATTTT. Translation gives CAISDMGNQPQHF.

The chain couples TRBV7-2 to TRBJ2-7; the D call may be TRBD1 or TRBD2 (5 bases each). This CDR3 is 14 amino acids long. V lost 5 bases and J 5 bases, leaving 16 bases between the germline ends. Per the germline V gene, CDR1 is SGHTA and CDR2 is FQGNSA. This chain's CDR3 is CASSLSGASNEQYF. The CDR3 DNA follows: TGTGCCAGCAGCCTATCCGGGGCATCGAACGAGCAGTACTTC.

At least ten counts were recorded for this clonotype. The chain has TRBV7-6 and TRBJ1-1; D is undetermined. The V end was cut by 5 bases, the J end by 3 bases, with 10 bases between. The CDR3 sequence is 13 residues long. Germline CDR1 reads SGHVS; CDR2 reads FNYEAQ. The CDR3 DNA sequence: TGTGCCAGCAGCCCACACTCCGACACTGAAGCTTTCTTT. This translates into CASSPHSDTEAFF.

This chain uses TRBV18 with TRBJ1-5; D remains ambiguous. CDR1 and CDR2 (germline): KGHSH, LQKENI. This CDR3 spans 15 amino acids. V gave up 3 bases and J gave up 0 bases, with 9 bases separating them. The CDR3 DNA reads TGTGCCAGCTCACCCACTGAGCATAGCAATCAGCCCCAGCATTTT. It encodes CASSPTEHSNQPQHF.

V gene TRBV18 combines with J gene TRBJ2-3, with TRBD2 matching over 9 bases. J gave up 4 bases and V 3 bases, and 11 bases lay outside the gene matches. Germline CDR1 KGHSH, CDR2 LQKENI. CDR3 length equals 17 residues. The CDR3, as DNA: TGTGCCAGCTCACCTACTGGGCTAGCGGGGTTCGCAGATACGCAGTATTTT. Translation gives CASSPTGLAGFADTQYF.

In this sample, this clonotype turned up many times. The gene calls are TRBV7-2 and TRBJ2-3, with 11 bases that match TRBD2. The germline V gene encodes CDR1 SGHTA and CDR2 FQGNSA. V gave up 3 bases and J gave up 3 bases; unmatched junction bases: 8. The CDR3 loop spans 17 amino acids. CDR3 bases: TGTGCCAGCAGCTTTTATCCTAGCGGGGGGATGACAGATACGCAGTATTTT. It translates to CASSFYPSGGMTDTQYF.